The 23 T cell receptor beta chains below were found in one sample sequenced in a study of CD8+CD57+ T cells in acquired aplastic anemia. The template for TCR beta VDJ and CDR3 sequence profiling was genomic DNA. TCRdb used MiXCR to reprocess the reads, holding one entry per CDR3 protein. Here the sample spans 310,000 or so distinct CDR3 sequences, approximately 58% being singletons. The authors sequenced patients whose flow cytometry had shown CD8+CD57+ cell expansion. Sequenced material: sorted CD4+, CD8+, or CD8+CD57+ T cells (not recorded which) from PBMCs. The receptors originated from a human donor with aplastic anemia.

V usage is TRBV15 and J usage is TRBJ1-1, with D perhaps TRBD1 (5 bases). The CDR3 is 15 residues long. Germline CDR1 LNHNV, CDR2 YYDKDF (reference sequence). Trimming took off 1 base at V and 5 bases at J, with 14 bases between the two ends. CDR3: CATSRAAGLFTEAFF. CDR3 in DNA: TGTGCCACCAGCAGAGCTGCAGGGCTGTTTACTGAAGCTTTCTTT.

This clonotype was observed a few times. V is TRBV2 and J is TRBJ2-2, with D possibly being TRBD1 or TRBD2 (5 bases each). The germline V and J ends were trimmed by 7 bases and 3 bases, with 18 bases remaining between them. This CDR3 region has 16 residues. The V gene's germline CDR1 is SNHLY and CDR2 FYNNEI. CDR3 amino acids: CASTPGTTRYTGELFF. For the CDR3, the DNA is TGTGCCAGCACCCCGGGGACGACGCGCTACACCGGGGAGCTGTTTTTT.

This clonotype was seen only a few times. The chain is built from TRBV7-9 and TRBJ1-1; D unresolved. Germline V lookup: CDR1 SEHNR, CDR2 FQNEAQ (reference sequence). The CDR3 has 15 amino acids. V lost 2 bases and J lost 0, with 10 bases in between. This CDR3 is CASSLLPVMNTEAFF. CDR3 nucleotide sequence: TGTGCCAGCAGCTTATTGCCAGTTATGAACACTGAAGCTTTCTTT.

This clonotype was detected a few times. The V and J genes are TRBV20-1 and TRBJ2-5, with TRBD2 identical over 8 bases. V lost 6 bases to trimming and J lost 1 base; unmatched junction nucleotides: 10. Germline V gene lookup returns CDR1 DFQATT and CDR2 SNEGSKA (reference sequence). The CDR3 loop spans 15 amino acids. For the CDR3, the DNA is TGCAGTGCCGGCAGCGGGGGATCCTTCCAAGAGACCCAGTACTTC. Protein product: CSAGSGGSFQETQYF.

This chain uses TRBV20-1 with TRBJ2-5, with TRBD2 matching over 11 bases. CDR3 length: 17 residues. Trimming at V came to 2 bases and at J to 1 base, leaving 9 bases not matched to a gene. Germline V gene data show CDR1 as DFQATT and CDR2 as SNEGSKA (reference sequence). The CDR3 coding sequence is TGCAGTGCTAGATTGTTCGGGACTAGCGGAACCCAAGAGACCCAGTACTTC. Protein product: CSARLFGTSGTQETQYF.

There are many counts of this clonotype. The rearrangement uses TRBV3-1 and TRBJ1-1; D ambiguous. Trimming removed 2 bases from V and 4 bases from J, with 8 bases in between. Germline values: CDR1 LGHDT, CDR2 YNNKEL (reference sequence). The CDR3 is 13 amino acids. The chain's CDR3 is CASSQTSGTEAFF. CDR3 DNA: TGTGCCAGCAGCCAAACCTCGGGCACTGAAGCTTTCTTT. The complete variable domain, with remaining parts taken from reference TRBV3-1 and TRBJ1-1, reads DTAVSQTPKYLVTQMGNDKSIKCEQNLGHDTMYWYKQDSKKFLKIMFSYNNKELIINETVPNRFSPKSPDKAHLNLHINSLELGDSAVYFCASSQTSGTEAFFGQGTRLTVV.

A single count supports this clonotype. Possible read error: a much larger clone is one base away. The chain is built from TRBV3-1 and TRBJ1-3, with 10 bases matching TRBD1. The CDR3 runs 16 residues. Per the germline V gene, CDR1 is LGHDT and CDR2 is YNNKEL (reference sequence). The CDR3 DNA is TGTGCCAGCAGCCAGGGACAGGGGAACTCTGGAAACACCATGTATTTT. This gives the protein CASSQGQGNSGNTMYF.

The CDR3 protein is CASCGLAMNTGELFF. As DNA, the CDR3 is TGCGCCAGCTGCGGACTAGCTATGAACACCGGGGAGCTGTTTTTT. This chain uses TRBV5-1 with TRBJ2-2, with 8 positions matching TRBD2. In germline, CDR1 is SGHRS, CDR2 YFSETQ. The ends lost 7 bases at V and 1 base at J; junction bases unmatched: 6. CDR3 size: 15 residues.

As to this clonotype: This may be a read error: a much more frequent sequence differs by one nucleotide. This rearrangement joins TRBV2 to TRBJ1-6; D is perhaps TRBD1 (5 bases). Germline V lookup: CDR1 SNHLY, CDR2 FYNNEI. CDR3 size: 16 residues. The CDR3: CASSSSTASYNSSLHF. The CDR3 DNA follows: TGTGCCAGCAGTTCCTCGACAGCCTCCTATAATTCATCCCTCCACTTT.

This clonotype was seen only once. The V gene is TRBV12-3 or TRBV12-4, the J gene TRBJ1-1; the D is unclear. The CDR3 extends over 14 amino acids. V was pared by 6 bases and J by 1 base, with 12 bases between. The CDR3 is CASSPGDENTEAFF. The CDR3 coding sequence is TGTGCCAGCAGCCCGGGAGACGAGAACACTGAAGCTTTCTTT.

This clonotype was found a few times. The chain has TRBV2 and TRBJ2-7, with 9 bases that match TRBD1. The V gene's germline CDR1 is SNHLY and CDR2 FYNNEI. V was clipped by 8 bases and J by 6 bases; unmatched bases: 5. This CDR3 has 12 residues. The CDR3 reads CASRDRASEQYF. CDR3 DNA sequence: TGTGCCAGCCGGGACAGGGCTTCCGAGCAGTACTTC.

Many counts were recorded for this clonotype. V gene TRBV6-1 combines with J gene TRBJ1-5, with D unclear. Germline CDR1 reads MNHNS; CDR2 reads SASEGT. Trimming cost V 8 bases and J 0 bases, with 8 bases left between them. This CDR3 is built from 13 residues. The CDR3 spells CASVANSNQPQHF. CDR3 in DNA: TGTGCCAGCGTCGCGAATAGCAATCAGCCCCAGCATTTT.

This chain uses TRBV20-1 with TRBJ2-1; D not resolved. CDR3 length: 15 amino acids. Germline lookup yields CDR1 DFQATT and CDR2 SNEGSKA (reference sequence). Trimming cost V 1 base and J 7 bases, with 17 bases left between them. In DNA form, the CDR3 reads TGCAGTGCTAGAGCTGCTCAAAAACTAAGGAATGAGCAGTTCTTC. Amino acids: CSARAAQKLRNEQFF.

This chain uses TRBV2 with TRBJ2-7, with D perhaps matching TRBD1 or TRBD2 (5 bases each). Germline V gene sequence: CDR1 SNHLY, CDR2 FYNNEI. Trimming stripped 5 bases from V and 5 bases from J, with 10 bases between. There are 12 residues in the CDR3. The CDR3 bases are TGTGCCAGCAGTCTCGGGGCGGACGAGCAGTACTTC. Its protein is CASSLGADEQYF.

This clonotype came up a few times. J is TRBJ1-3 and V is TRBV11-2, with 11 bases identical to TRBD1. V dropped 3 bases and J dropped 2; count of bases not matched to a gene: 0. This CDR3 region has 15 residues. CDR1 and CDR2 from the germline V gene are SGHAT and FQNNGV. The CDR3 DNA follows: TGTGCCAGCAGCTTGGGACAGGGGGCTGGAAACACCATATATTTT. Its translation is CASSLGQGAGNTIYF.

As regards this clonotype: The junction departs from the called germline gene at one end, perhaps through a read error. The chain links TRBV2 to TRBJ1-6; D remains ambiguous. CDR3 length: 17 amino acids. Germline lookup yields CDR1 SNHLY and CDR2 FYNNEI. CDR3 bases: TGTGCCAGCAGTGCCCAGTTCCCGAGCTCCTCTAATTCACCCCTCCACTTT. Protein product: CASSAQFPSSSNSPLHF.

The chain is built from TRBV20-1 and TRBJ2-7, with 8 nucleotides matching TRBD1. Losses at the gene ends were 0 bases for V and 3 bases for J; bases not matched to a gene: 4. Germline assignment: CDR1 DFQATT and CDR2 SNEGSKA (reference sequence). The CDR3 covers 14 residues. CDR3: CSARDYGQGYEQYF. The CDR3 DNA reads as TGCAGTGCTAGAGACTACGGACAGGGCTACGAGCAGTACTTC.

This chain connects TRBV20-1 to TRBJ2-7; TRBD2 matches at 7 bases. Germline loops: CDR1 DFQATT, CDR2 SNEGSKA (reference sequence). Unmatched junction bases numbered 12, after V lost 0 bases and J lost 7 bases. There are 15 residues in the CDR3. The CDR3 nucleotides are TGCAGTGCTAGAGATCCCCGGGGGGAGCCTAGTGAGCAGTACTTC. Translated, it gives CSARDPRGEPSEQYF.

The table lists this clonotype with many counts. The V and J genes are TRBV14 and TRBJ2-5; D is unresolved. The CDR3 has 16 residues. Germline-derived CDR1 and CDR2 are SGHDN and FVKESK. Trimming took 4 bases from V and 4 from J, leaving 19 bases between them. The CDR3 is CASSLGVLSIGETQYF. Written as DNA, the CDR3 is TGTGCCAGCAGCCTCGGAGTATTAAGTATCGGAGAGACCCAGTACTTC. Together with reference TRBV14 and TRBJ2-5, the CDR3 gives the full variable domain: EAGVTQFPSHSVIEKGQTVTLRCDPISGHDNLYWYRRVMGKEIKFLLHFVKESKQDESGMPNNRFLAERTGGTYSTLKVQPAELEDSGVYFCASSLGVLSIGETQYFGPGTRLLVL.

The J gene is TRBJ2-7, the V gene TRBV2; D may be TRBD2 (6 bases). There are 15 residues in the CDR3. V shed 5 bases and J shed 1 base, with 15 bases lying between them. The germline gives CDR1 SNHLY, CDR2 FYNNEI. CDR3 loop: CASSIRGGNSYEQYF. The CDR3 nucleotides are TGTGCCAGCAGTATCCGGGGAGGCAATTCCTACGAGCAGTACTTC.

As regards this clonotype: A read error may produce the germline difference seen at one junction end. V and J are TRBV5-1 and TRBJ2-5; the D is unclear. The CDR3 length is 11 residues. In germline, CDR1 is SGHRS, CDR2 YFSETQ. This chain's CDR3 is CASRLQEAQYF. The DNA of the CDR3 is TGCGCCAGCAGGCTCCAAGAGGCCCAGTACTTC.

The chain links TRBV5-1 to TRBJ1-1; D is uncertain. Germline CDR1 and CDR2: SGHRS and YFSETQ. CDR3 length: 14 residues. Trimming took off 2 bases at V and 4 bases at J, with 12 bases between the two ends. CDR3: CASSFSPGLTEAFF. The CDR3 bases are TGCGCCAGCAGCTTCTCACCCGGGCTCACTGAAGCTTTCTTT.

The gene calls are TRBV20-1 and TRBJ1-4, with 9 nucleotides matching TRBD1. This CDR3 contains 16 residues. Germline lookup yields CDR1 DFQATT and CDR2 SNEGSKA (reference sequence). V trimming: 5 bases; J trimming: 8 bases; junction bases outside the gene matches: 15. The CDR3 loop reads CSAAANNRGLREKLFF. The CDR3, as DNA: TGCAGTGCTGCAGCCAACAACAGGGGGCTTCGGGAAAAACTGTTTTTT.